The 3 T cell receptor beta chains listed next were all sequenced from one sample in a study of shared clonotypes between healthy human individuals. TCRdb keeps only in-frame clones here, not all; method: immunoSEQ multiplex PCR. Of about 2.4 million clones in the sample, around nine tenths were seen once. Sequencing was carried out using naive CD4+ T cells sorted from blood. Subset meaning: CD45RA+ positively selected. These receptors were collected from a man younger than 35 in good health.

CDR3 bases: TGTGCCAGCAGTTCGGACGCCGCTAACACTGAAGCTTTCTTT. Residues: CASSSDAANTEAFF. The chain joins TRBV28 to TRBJ1-1; D not resolved. Germline V lookup: CDR1 MDHEN, CDR2 SYDVKM. Trimming took off 4 bases at V and 2 bases at J, with 11 bases between the two ends. This CDR3 has 14 amino acids. The full variable domain, rest sourced from reference TRBV28 and TRBJ1-1, is DVKVTQSSRYLVKRTGEKVFLECVQDMDHENMFWYRQDPGLGLRLIYFSYDVKMKEKGDIPEGYSVSREKKERFSLILESASTNQTSMYLCASSSDAANTEAFFGQGTRLTVV.

The chain couples TRBV29-1 to TRBJ1-2, with a tentative D call TRBD1 (6 bases). Germline CDR1 SQVTM, CDR2 ANQGSEA. V shed 4 bases and J shed 4 bases, with 19 bases lying between them. This CDR3 contains 15 residues. The CDR3 region has the DNA TGCAGCGTTGCGGGTGACAGGAGAGATCCCTATGGCTACACCTTC. Protein: CSVAGDRRDPYGYTF.

The rearrangement uses TRBV14 and TRBJ1-2; no clear D. The CDR3 is made up of 16 amino acids. Trimming cost V 5 bases and J 0 bases, with 16 bases left between them. The germline V gene encodes CDR1 SGHDN and CDR2 FVKESK. CDR3 bases: TGTGCCAGCAGCGTCAGATCAGGACGATCTAACTATGGCTACACCTTC. Its protein product is CASSVRSGRSNYGYTF.